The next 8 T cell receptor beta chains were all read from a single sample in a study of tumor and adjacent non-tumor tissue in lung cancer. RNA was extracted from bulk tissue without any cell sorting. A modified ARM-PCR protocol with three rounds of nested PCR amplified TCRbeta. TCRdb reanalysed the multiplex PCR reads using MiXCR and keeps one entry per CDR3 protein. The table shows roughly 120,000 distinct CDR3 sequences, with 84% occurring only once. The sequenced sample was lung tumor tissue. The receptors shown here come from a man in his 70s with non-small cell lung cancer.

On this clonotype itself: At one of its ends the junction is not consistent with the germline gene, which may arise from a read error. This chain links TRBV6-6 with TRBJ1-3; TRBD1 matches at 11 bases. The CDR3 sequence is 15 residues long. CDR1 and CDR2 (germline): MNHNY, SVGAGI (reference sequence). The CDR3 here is CVSSILGQGENTIHF. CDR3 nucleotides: TGTGTCAGCAGCATCTTGGGACAGGGGGAAAACACCATACATTTT.

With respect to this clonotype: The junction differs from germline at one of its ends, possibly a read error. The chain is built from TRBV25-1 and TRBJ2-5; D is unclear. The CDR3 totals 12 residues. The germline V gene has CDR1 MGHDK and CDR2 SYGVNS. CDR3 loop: CASTGNRETHYF. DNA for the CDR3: TGTGCCAGCACGGGTAACCGAGAGACCCATTACTTC.

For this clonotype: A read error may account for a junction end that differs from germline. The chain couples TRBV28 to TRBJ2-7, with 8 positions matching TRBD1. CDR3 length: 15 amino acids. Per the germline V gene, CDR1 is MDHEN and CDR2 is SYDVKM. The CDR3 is CASSQRTGRTYKQYF. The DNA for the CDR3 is TGTGCCAGTAGCCAAAGGACAGGGCGAACCTACAAGCAGTACTTC.

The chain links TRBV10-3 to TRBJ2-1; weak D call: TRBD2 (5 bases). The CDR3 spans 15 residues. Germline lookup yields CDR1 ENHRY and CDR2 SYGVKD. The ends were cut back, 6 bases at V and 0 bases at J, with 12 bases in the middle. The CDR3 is CAISLKGSSYNEQFF. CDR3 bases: TGTGCCATCAGCCTAAAAGGGAGCTCCTACAATGAGCAGTTCTTC.

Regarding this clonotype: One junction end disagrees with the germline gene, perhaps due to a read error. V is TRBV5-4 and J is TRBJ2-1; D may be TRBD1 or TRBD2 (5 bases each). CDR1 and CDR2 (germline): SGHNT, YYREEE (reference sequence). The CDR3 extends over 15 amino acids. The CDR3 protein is CASSFGSRVGNEHFF. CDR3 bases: TGTGCCAGCAGCTTTGGGAGCAGGGTGGGAAATGAGCATTTCTTC.

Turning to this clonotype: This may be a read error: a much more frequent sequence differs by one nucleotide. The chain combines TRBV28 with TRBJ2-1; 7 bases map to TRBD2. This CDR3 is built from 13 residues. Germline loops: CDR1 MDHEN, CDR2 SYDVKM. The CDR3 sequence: CASSPRTRSEEFF. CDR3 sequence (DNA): TGTGCCAGCAGTCCTAGGACTAGGAGTGAGGAGTTCTTC.

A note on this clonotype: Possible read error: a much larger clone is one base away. CDR3 nucleotide sequence: TGTGCCAGCAGCGTTAGAACCGGGACAGGGGACAGTGGCTACACCTTC. Its protein is CASSVRTGTGDSGYTF. This chain links TRBV7-8 with TRBJ1-2; 10 nucleotides agree with TRBD1. V lost 5 bases to trimming and J lost 7 bases; unmatched junction nucleotides: 13. Germline loops: CDR1 SGHVS, CDR2 FQNEAQ. The CDR3 sequence is 16 residues long.

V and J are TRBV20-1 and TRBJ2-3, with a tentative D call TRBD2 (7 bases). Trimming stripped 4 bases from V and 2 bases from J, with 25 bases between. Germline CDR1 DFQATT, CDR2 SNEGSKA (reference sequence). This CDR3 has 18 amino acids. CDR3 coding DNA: TGCAGTGCTACCGATCGGGGGGCCTCCAGATTCTCCACAGATACGCAGTATTTT. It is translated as CSATDRGASRFSTDTQYF.